The 25 T cell receptor beta chains in this list originate from one sample, sequenced in a study of T cells after somatic rescue of genetic block. Sequencing used immunoSEQ multiplex PCR; TCRdb keeps in-frame clones, though not all of them. The sample shows 13,000 or so clones, more than 65% of them seen only once. Sequencing was done on a sample of peripheral blood mononuclear cells (PBMCs). The receptor set was obtained from a boy between 10 and 17 years old.

The rearrangement uses TRBV6-1 and TRBJ2-5; D remains ambiguous. TRBJ2-7 explains the end of the DNA better; the J call may be wrong. The CDR3 runs to 11 residues. CDR1 is MNHNS and CDR2 is SASEGT in the germline V gene. The CDR3 region is CASSEGYEQYF. DNA for the CDR3: TGTGCCAGCAGTGAGGGATACGAGCAGTACTTC.

This clone was counted once. Written as DNA, the CDR3 is TGTGCCAGCAGTGCCCAAGGGTATGGCACAGATACGCAGTATTTT. It translates to CASSAQGYGTDTQYF. The chain employs TRBV6-4 and TRBJ2-3; D is unclear. The CDR3 has 15 residues. Germline V CDR1 and CDR2: MRHNA, SNTAGT. The V end lost 4 bases, the J end lost 1 base, and 12 bases lay between the germline ends.

J is TRBJ2-7 and V is TRBV28; no clear D. V was pared by 10 bases and J by 2 bases, with 12 bases between. The germline V gene has CDR1 MDHEN and CDR2 SYDVKM. The CDR3 has 12 amino acids. As DNA, the CDR3 is TGTGCCACCGAGGCTACGACCTACGAGCAGTACTTC. Amino acids: CATEATTYEQYF.

This chain uses TRBV18 with TRBJ1-4; the D gene is possibly TRBD1 (5 bases). Trimming shortened V by 4 bases and J by 8 bases, and 8 bases separated the two germline ends. The CDR3 is 12 residues long. Germline V gene sequence: CDR1 KGHSH, CDR2 LQKENI. CDR3 region: CASSLQGEKLFF. The CDR3 DNA is TGTGCCAGCTCACTTCAGGGCGAAAAACTGTTTTTT.

The CDR3 reads CASSFNGQNTEAFF. The CDR3 DNA is TGTGCCAGCAGCTTTAACGGCCAGAACACTGAAGCTTTCTTT. V is TRBV7-3 and J is TRBJ1-1; D remains unclear. V was shortened by 3 bases and J by 1 base, with 9 bases between the two germline ends. This CDR3 is 14 amino acids long. The germline CDR1 and CDR2 sequences are SGHTA and FQGTGA. The full variable domain, its missing parts supplied by reference TRBV7-3 and TRBJ1-1, is GAGVSQTPSNKVTEKGKYVELRCDPISGHTALYWYRQSLGQGPEFLIYFQGTGAADDSGLPNDRFFAVRPEGSVSTLKIQRTERGDSAVYLCASSFNGQNTEAFFGQGTRLTVV.

The chain is built from TRBV18 and TRBJ1-2; 9 positions agree with TRBD1. Trimming cost V 1 base and J 2 bases; bases outside gene matches: 11. The CDR3 length is 18 residues. Germline CDR1 is KGHSH and CDR2 is LQKENI. CDR3 region: CASSPQVRGQGHNYGYTF. Written as DNA, the CDR3 is TGTGCCAGCTCACCACAGGTCCGAGGACAGGGGCACAACTATGGCTACACCTTC.

The CDR3 here is CASSLSPSSYEQYF. The CDR3 DNA sequence: TGTGCCAGCAGCCTCAGCCCCTCCTCCTACGAGCAGTACTTC. The rearrangement uses TRBV5-6 and TRBJ2-7; D remains unclear. Germline V gives CDR1 SGHDT, CDR2 YYEEEE. The V end was cut by 4 bases, the J end by 0 bases, with 11 bases between. This CDR3 has 14 residues.

The rearrangement uses TRBV5-4 and TRBJ2-1; the match to TRBD2 covers 8 bases. CDR1 SGHNT and CDR2 YYREEE come from the germline V gene (reference sequence). Trimming removed 1 base from V and 7 bases from J; junction bases left unmatched: 4. The CDR3 is 14 amino acids. The CDR3 spells CASSLILAGNEQFF. The CDR3 nucleotides read TGTGCCAGCAGCTTGATCCTAGCGGGTAATGAGCAGTTCTTC. Using reference TRBV5-4 and TRBJ2-1 for the parts outside the CDR3, the full variable domain is ETGVTQSPTHLIKTRGQQVTLRCSSQSGHNTVSWYQQALGQGPQFIFQYYREEENGRGNFPPRFSGLQFPNYSSELNVNALELDDSALYLCASSLILAGNEQFFGPGTRLTVL.

The chain joins TRBV18 to TRBJ2-5; D not resolved. The germline V gene has CDR1 KGHSH and CDR2 LQKENI. CDR3 size: 11 residues. V lost 6 bases and J lost 4, with 6 bases in between. The CDR3 loop is CASSYRETQYF. The CDR3 region has the DNA TGTGCCAGCTCCTATAGAGAGACCCAGTACTTC.

This chain joins TRBV19 and TRBJ2-7; no firm D call. The CDR3 covers 14 residues. The V end was cut by 0 bases, the J end by 5 bases, with 11 bases between. Germline V gene data show CDR1 as LNHDA and CDR2 as SQIVND (reference sequence). The CDR3 nucleotides are TGTGCCAGTAGTATAGAGCTTGCTTTTGACGAGCAGTACTTC. Translating gives CASSIELAFDEQYF.

This chain uses TRBV10-3 with TRBJ1-2, with D perhaps TRBD1 (5 bases). The CDR3 has 12 residues. V was trimmed by 8 bases and J by 3 bases, leaving 10 bases between them. Germline V CDR1 and CDR2: ENHRY, SYGVKD. The CDR3 here is CAIGRGHYGYTF. In DNA form, the CDR3 reads TGTGCCATCGGGAGGGGACACTATGGCTACACCTTC.

The rearrangement uses TRBV29-1 and TRBJ2-3; TRBD1 matches at 9 bases. V was pared by 7 bases and J by 3 bases, with 5 bases of the junction left unmatched. This CDR3 has 13 residues. Per germline, CDR1 SQVTM and CDR2 ANQGSEA. DNA of the CDR3: TGCAGCGGTCACAGGGGGCGAACAGATACGCAGTATTTT. Protein product: CSGHRGRTDTQYF.

This sequence joins TRBV28 and TRBJ2-1, with D perhaps being TRBD1 or TRBD2 (5 bases each). CDR1 is MDHEN, CDR2 SYDVKM, per germline. The V and J ends lost 6 bases and 8 bases respectively, with 17 bases between them. This CDR3 region has 14 residues. The CDR3 protein is CASRFIWDGHEQFF. As DNA, the CDR3 is TGTGCCAGCAGATTCATTTGGGACGGACATGAGCAGTTCTTC.

The CDR3, as DNA: TGTGCCAGCAGCCACCAGCCAGGAAGCCGGGACAGCTATGGCTACACCTTC. As protein: CASSHQPGSRDSYGYTF. The chain couples TRBV5-4 to TRBJ1-2; 7 nucleotides agree with TRBD1. This CDR3 is built from 17 residues. Germline V lookup: CDR1 SGHNT, CDR2 YYREEE (reference sequence). Trimming took 4 bases from V and 4 from J; bases not matched to a gene: 16. The variable domain in full, completed from reference TRBV5-4 and TRBJ1-2, reads ETGVTQSPTHLIKTRGQQVTLRCSSQSGHNTVSWYQQALGQGPQFIFQYYREEENGRGNFPPRFSGLQFPNYSSELNVNALELDDSALYLCASSHQPGSRDSYGYTFGSGTRLTVV.

The chain has TRBV30 and TRBJ2-1, with 8 bases aligning to TRBD2. The CDR3 runs to 16 residues. Germline loops: CDR1 GTSNPN, CDR2 SVGIG (reference sequence). V was clipped by 0 bases and J by 2 bases; unmatched bases: 6. As DNA, the CDR3 is TGTGCCTGGAGTGTACAACTGGGACTAGCCTACAATGAGCAGTTCTTC. Amino acids: CAWSVQLGLAYNEQFF.

This clone occurred a few times. The chain carries TRBV19 and TRBJ1-2; unclear D gene. V was clipped by 3 bases and J by 4 bases, with 9 bases between them. Germline V gene sequence: CDR1 LNHDA, CDR2 SQIVND (reference sequence). CDR3 length equals 13 residues. The CDR3 spells CASSIVYSYGYTF. CDR3 nucleotides: TGTGCCAGTAGTATCGTGTACAGCTATGGCTACACCTTC.

This clone has more than one count but fewer than ten. This chain joins TRBV10-3 and TRBJ1-4; D not resolved. This CDR3 contains 11 residues. Germline CDR1 and CDR2: ENHRY and SYGVKD. Trimming stripped 2 bases from V and 8 bases from J, with 3 bases between. In nucleotides, the CDR3 is TGTGCCATCAGTGAGGGGGAAAAACTGTTTTTT. This codes for CAISEGEKLFF.

CDR3 region: CASSPLPWGDSPLHF. In DNA, the CDR3 is TGTGCCAGCTCACCTCTCCCCTGGGGGGATTCACCCCTCCACTTT. J is TRBJ1-6 and V is TRBV18, with D perhaps matching TRBD1 (5 bases). The CDR3 spans 15 residues. Germline V gives CDR1 KGHSH, CDR2 LQKENI. The V end lost 3 bases, the J end lost 8 bases, and 14 bases lay between the germline ends.

The chain carries TRBV30 and TRBJ2-7; D call uncertain. This CDR3 comprises 11 residues. V was pared by 1 base and J by 6 bases, with 7 bases between. Germline V gene lookup returns CDR1 GTSNPN and CDR2 SVGIG (reference sequence). This CDR3 reads CAWSGYGEQYF. The DNA for the CDR3 is TGTGCCTGGAGTGGGTATGGCGAGCAGTACTTC.

The chain links TRBV19 to TRBJ1-4, with 7 bases lining up with TRBD1. There are 13 residues in the CDR3. The germline V gene has CDR1 LNHDA and CDR2 SQIVND (reference sequence). The V and J ends lost 5 bases and 7 bases, in that order; junction bases with no gene match: 4. The CDR3 region is CASSGTEGEKLFF. The DNA of the CDR3 is TGTGCCAGTAGTGGGACAGAGGGTGAAAAACTGTTTTTT.

This chain joins TRBV5-1 and TRBJ2-1, with 9 bases aligning to TRBD1. This CDR3 has 16 amino acids. CDR1 and CDR2 (germline): SGHRS, YFSETQ. V trimming: 0 bases; J trimming: 4 bases; junction bases outside the gene matches: 5. The CDR3 region has the DNA TGCGCCAGCAGCTTGGCTTGGGGGACAGGGTACAATGAGCAGTTCTTC. This codes for CASSLAWGTGYNEQFF.

The gene calls are TRBV6-5 and TRBJ2-3, with 7 bases identical to TRBD2. The CDR3 is 16 residues long. V dropped 4 bases and J dropped 5; count of bases not matched to a gene: 12. Germline loops: CDR1 MNHEY, CDR2 SVGAGI. The CDR3 spells CASSFLGAGDKDTQYF. In nucleotides, the CDR3 is TGTGCCAGCAGTTTCCTAGGGGCGGGAGACAAAGATACGCAGTATTTT.

V gene TRBV19 combines with J gene TRBJ2-7; weak D call: TRBD2 (7 bases). The CDR3 consists of 15 residues. Germline V gives CDR1 LNHDA, CDR2 SQIVND (reference sequence). V shed 6 bases and J shed 0 bases, with 15 bases lying between them. The CDR3 DNA reads TGTGCCAGTAGCCTTCCGGGGGGCGGCTCCTACGAGCAGTACTTC. This gives the protein CASSLPGGGSYEQYF.

This clone was seen once. The rearrangement links TRBV6-5 to TRBJ2-7; D gene ambiguous. Trimming stripped 8 bases from V and 2 bases from J, with 16 bases between. The CDR3 is 14 amino acids. The germline CDR1 and CDR2 sequences are MNHEY and SVGAGI. CDR3 nucleotide sequence: TGTGCCAGCCAAGAGGCGGTCCCTCCCTACGAGCAGTACTTC. The encoded protein is CASQEAVPPYEQYF.

This clone has just a few counts. The CDR3 spells CASSLGGRIGEKLFF. In DNA form, the CDR3 reads TGCGCCAGCTCCTTGGGAGGGCGGATTGGGGAAAAACTGTTTTTT. The V gene is TRBV5-1, the J gene TRBJ1-4; D remains unclear. The CDR3 has 15 amino acids. V lost 7 bases to trimming and J lost 8 bases, with 21 bases between them. Germline lookup yields CDR1 SGHRS and CDR2 YFSETQ.